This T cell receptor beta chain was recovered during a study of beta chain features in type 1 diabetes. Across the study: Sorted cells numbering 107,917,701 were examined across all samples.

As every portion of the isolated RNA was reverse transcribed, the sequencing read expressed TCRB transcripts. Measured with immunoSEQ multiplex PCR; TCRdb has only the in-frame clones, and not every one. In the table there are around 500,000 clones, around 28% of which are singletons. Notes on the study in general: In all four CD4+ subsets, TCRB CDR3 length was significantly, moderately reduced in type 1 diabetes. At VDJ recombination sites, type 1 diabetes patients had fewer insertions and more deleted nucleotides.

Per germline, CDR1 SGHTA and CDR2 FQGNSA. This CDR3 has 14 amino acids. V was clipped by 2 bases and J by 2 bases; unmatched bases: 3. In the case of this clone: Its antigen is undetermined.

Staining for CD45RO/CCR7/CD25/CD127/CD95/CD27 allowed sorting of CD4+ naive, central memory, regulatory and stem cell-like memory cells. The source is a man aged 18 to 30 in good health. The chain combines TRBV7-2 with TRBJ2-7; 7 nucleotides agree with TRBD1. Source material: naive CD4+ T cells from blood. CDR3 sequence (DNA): TGTGCCAGCAGCTTAACCAGGGGGACCTACGAGCAGTACTTC. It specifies CASSLTRGTYEQYF.